This TCR beta chain was sequenced for a study of OX40 agonist ivuxolimab in advanced cancers. Whole-study findings and limits: Relative to CD4+, CD8+ T cells held more expanded clones on average.

The CDR3 sequence is 16 residues long. The ends lost 2 bases at V and 1 base at J; junction bases unmatched: 2. The germline V gene has CDR1 ENHRY and CDR2 SYGVKD. The protocol was immunoSEQ multiplex PCR, while the TCRdb copy is restricted to in-frame clones and leaves out a portion. The top ten clones hold 16% of a sample with around 15,000 clones, about three quarters of them seen once. About this clone: Its antigen is currently unknown.

The receptor comes from an adult with an advanced solid tumor such as melanoma, head and neck, liver or kidney cancer. The V call is TRBV10-3, the J call TRBJ1-5, with 10 bases that match TRBD1. Sequencing used CD4+ or CD8+ T cells sorted from blood, obtained in a trial of the OX40 agonist ivuxolimab. This chain's CDR3 is CAISEPGQGSNQPQHF. Here the CDR3 DNA reads TGTGCCATCAGTGAGCCGGGACAGGGGAGCAATCAGCCCCAGCATTTT.